This T cell receptor beta chain was captured by sequencing in a study of vaccination effects on CD4 cells after COVID-19. To note about this clone: Its target is not known.

CD4+ T cells specific for antigen were expanded with viral peptide pools by the ViraFEST assay before sequencing. Following culture for under 12 days, CD4+ T cells were isolated. Vaccinees lacked prior SARS-CoV-2 infection and tested negative for nucleocapsid antibodies. Method: immunoSEQ multiplex PCR; TCRdb's copy keeps in-frame clones and lacks some. The sample holds approximately 68,000 clones, 60% to 85% seen once. This receptor was identified in a human donor who received a COVID-19 vaccine. Here the sequenced sample was CD4+ T cells from PBMCs cultured with SARS-CoV-2 spike peptides, taken before COVID-19 vaccination.

This CDR3 reads CASSEELGRDTQYF. DNA of the CDR3: TGTGCCAGCAGTGAAGAATTGGGGCGGGATACGCAGTATTTT. The chain employs TRBV6-1 and TRBJ2-3; the D gene is possibly TRBD1 (5 bases). The CDR3 contains 14 residues. CDR1 MNHNS and CDR2 SASEGT come from the germline V gene. Deletions cut 1 base from V and 6 bases from J, with 11 bases between.